Shown below are 31 T cell receptor beta chains from a single sample sequenced in a study of Ad26.COV2.S vaccination and SARS-CoV-2 variants. Produced via immunoSEQ multiplex PCR; TCRdb's table is partial and in-frame only. The sample holds about 370,000 clones, around nine tenths seen once. The treatment here: around 19 received Ad26.COV2.S at low or high dose, single or two shots; 5 received placebo; per-sample allocation not given. Repertoires come from day 63 after the first vaccine or placebo injection. This sample comprised peripheral blood, obtained in a trial of Ad26.COV2.S vaccine versus placebo. These receptors were collected from a person between 18 and 59 years old who received the Ad26.COV2.S COVID-19 vaccine or a placebo.

The chain is built from TRBV27 and TRBJ1-5; no clear D. The CDR3 has 13 residues. From germline, CDR1 is MNHEY and CDR2 SMNVEV (reference sequence). Trimming shortened V by 9 bases and J by 6 bases, and 15 bases separated the two germline ends. CDR3 sequence (DNA): TGTGCCAGGGACCTGGGGTGGTGTCAGCCCCAGCATTTT. It yields the protein CARDLGWCQPQHF.

The chain combines TRBV6-2 or TRBV6-3 with TRBJ1-3; no reliable D call. The germline V gene has CDR1 MNHEY and CDR2 SVGEGT. V dropped 4 bases and J dropped 8 bases, with 21 bases sitting between them. This CDR3 comprises 16 residues. DNA for the CDR3: TGTGCCAGCAGTTCTCTCTCAGGAGGGCGTCGACACACCATATATTTT. Translated: CASSSLSGGRRHTIYF.

This chain uses TRBV30 with TRBJ1-3; no firm D call. The V end was cut by 5 bases, the J end by 0 bases, with 11 bases between. The germline CDR1 and CDR2 sequences are GTSNPN and SVGIG (reference sequence). The CDR3 extends over 14 amino acids. The CDR3, as DNA: TGTGCCTGGGCTGGCAGTAACTCTGGAAACACCATATATTTT. Translation: CAWAGSNSGNTIYF.

The chain recombines TRBV7-6 with TRBJ2-5; 13 bases match TRBD2. Germline V gene sequence: CDR1 SGHVS, CDR2 FNYEAQ. The CDR3 has 17 residues. Trimming removed 0 bases from V and 5 bases from J; junction bases left unmatched: 6. CDR3 sequence: CASSLARRTSGGETQYF. Written as DNA, the CDR3 is TGTGCCAGCAGCTTAGCGCGTAGGACTAGCGGGGGTGAGACCCAGTACTTC.

The chain carries TRBV5-1 and TRBJ2-7; 10 bases align to TRBD1. This CDR3 is 16 amino acids long. CDR1 and CDR2 (germline): SGHRS, YFSETQ. J gave up 2 bases and V 4 bases, and 9 bases lay outside the gene matches. This CDR3 reads CASSPWGTGAPYEQYF. The CDR3 DNA follows: TGCGCCAGCAGCCCATGGGGGACAGGGGCGCCCTACGAGCAGTACTTC.

CDR3 amino acids: CASSYPFLGGDGYTF. Written as DNA, the CDR3 is TGTGCCAGCAGTTACCCTTTTTTAGGGGGTGATGGCTACACCTTC. The genes are TRBV6-6 and TRBJ1-2, with D perhaps TRBD1 (6 bases). V was shortened by 2 bases and J by 6 bases, with 16 bases between the two germline ends. This CDR3 spans 15 amino acids. Germline V lookup: CDR1 MNHNY, CDR2 SVGAGI (reference sequence).

The chain carries TRBV7-2 and TRBJ2-3, with 8 bases lining up with TRBD2. This CDR3 has 14 amino acids. J lost 3 bases, V lost 6 bases, and 5 bases had no gene match. Germline V CDR1 and CDR2: SGHTA, FQGNSA. CDR3 amino acids: CASRDRLATDTQYF. Written as DNA, the CDR3 is TGTGCCAGCAGGGACCGACTAGCGACAGATACGCAGTATTTT.

The rearrangement uses TRBV6-2 or TRBV6-3 and TRBJ2-7, with D perhaps TRBD1 or TRBD2 (5 bases each). V dropped 6 bases and J dropped 3 bases, with 18 bases sitting between them. The germline CDR1 and CDR2 sequences are MNHEY and SVGEGT. There are 15 residues in the CDR3. CDR3: CASSGRDLIFYEQYF. In DNA form, the CDR3 reads TGTGCCAGCAGCGGCAGGGACCTAATATTCTACGAGCAGTACTTC.

V and J are TRBV28 and TRBJ2-3; a possible D gene is TRBD2 (5 bases). In germline, CDR1 is MDHEN, CDR2 SYDVKM. Trimming left V 8 bases short and J 5 bases short, with 23 bases between. The CDR3 consists of 16 residues. This chain's CDR3 is CASRGGRAASRDTQYF. The CDR3 nucleotides read TGTGCCAGCCGAGGTGGGCGGGCCGCGAGCCGAGATACGCAGTATTTT.

This clone came up a few times. The gene calls are TRBV7-9 and TRBJ1-5, with D perhaps TRBD1 (5 bases). With 1 base removed from V and 0 bases from J, the gap between germline ends came to 13 bases. CDR1 and CDR2 from the germline V gene are SEHNR and FQNEAQ (reference sequence). This CDR3 is 17 amino acids long. The CDR3 loop reads CASSLGDGTYSNQPQHF. The CDR3 DNA is TGTGCCAGCAGCTTAGGGGACGGAACTTATAGCAATCAGCCCCAGCATTTT.

The chain is built from TRBV4-3 and TRBJ1-2; D ambiguous. There are 15 residues in the CDR3. Trimming cost V 1 base and J 0 bases, with 9 bases left between them. CDR1 is LGHNA, CDR2 YSLEER, per germline. The CDR3 sequence is CASSQGTVANYGYTF. The CDR3, as DNA: TGCGCCAGCAGCCAAGGGACCGTAGCTAACTATGGCTACACCTTC.

This clone was recorded a few times. The chain combines TRBV7-2 with TRBJ2-5, with D unresolved. Germline CDR1 and CDR2: SGHTA and FQGNSA. With 5 bases removed from V and 1 base from J, the gap between germline ends came to 11 bases. This CDR3 comprises 14 residues. The CDR3, as DNA: TGTGCCAGCAGCCCTCGACAAGCCCAAGAGACCCAGTACTTC. It is translated as CASSPRQAQETQYF.

Here the CDR3 reads CASSEPEFGEKLFF. The CDR3 nucleotides read TGTGCCAGCAGTGAACCGGAATTCGGTGAAAAACTGTTTTTT. The gene calls are TRBV2 and TRBJ1-4; D unresolved. V lost 2 bases to trimming and J lost 7 bases, with 11 bases between them. The CDR3 loop spans 14 amino acids. Germline assignment: CDR1 SNHLY and CDR2 FYNNEI.

The chain is built from TRBV5-4 and TRBJ2-3; 7 bases fit TRBD2. The junction had 8 bases not matched to a gene; V was cut back by 4 bases and J by 3 bases. Germline loops: CDR1 SGHNT, CDR2 YYREEE (reference sequence). The CDR3 is 15 residues long. CDR3 bases: TGTGCCAGCAGCCCTTTGTGGGGGGGTACAGATACGCAGTATTTT. It is translated as CASSPLWGGTDTQYF. Combining the CDR3 with reference TRBV5-4 and TRBJ2-3 gives the whole variable domain ETGVTQSPTHLIKTRGQQVTLRCSSQSGHNTVSWYQQALGQGPQFIFQYYREEENGRGNFPPRFSGLQFPNYSSELNVNALELDDSALYLCASSPLWGGTDTQYFGPGTRLTVL.

Turning to this clone: Compared with germline, one end of the junction differs, possibly owing to a read error. The V gene is TRBV7-7, the J gene TRBJ2-2; a possible D gene is TRBD2 (5 bases). CDR3 length: 13 residues. Germline V CDR1 and CDR2: SSHAT, FNYEAQ (reference sequence). The CDR3: CASSRGNTGELFF. Here the CDR3 DNA reads TGTGCTAGCAGCCGGGGGAACACCGGGGAGCTGTTTTTT.

This clone was observed once. CDR3 sequence (DNA): TGTGCCAGCATTCGGACAGGGCTCTACGAGCAGTACTTC. Amino acids: CASIRTGLYEQYF. The chain links TRBV6-5 to TRBJ2-7, with 8 bases lining up with TRBD1. With 7 bases clipped from V and 3 bases from J, the junction kept 5 bases outside the gene matches. Germline-derived CDR1 and CDR2 are MNHEY and SVGAGI. The CDR3 covers 13 residues.

V gene TRBV4-1 combines with J gene TRBJ2-5, with 15 bases matching TRBD2. V gave up 1 base and J gave up 5 bases; unmatched junction bases: 8. Germline V gene data show CDR1 as MGHRA and CDR2 as YSYEKL. The CDR3 loop spans 18 amino acids. CDR3 loop: CASSQVWTSGGASETQYF. DNA of the CDR3: TGCGCCAGCAGCCAAGTTTGGACTAGCGGGGGGGCGAGCGAGACCCAGTACTTC.

This chain's CDR3 is CAWSLGDSNQPQHF. In DNA form, the CDR3 reads TGTGCCTGGAGTTTAGGGGATAGCAATCAGCCCCAGCATTTT. V gene TRBV30 combines with J gene TRBJ1-5; D perhaps matches TRBD1 (5 bases). CDR1 is GTSNPN and CDR2 is SVGIG in the germline V gene (reference sequence). CDR3 length: 14 amino acids. Trimming took 2 bases from V and 0 from J, leaving 8 bases between them.

The rearrangement links TRBV6-2 or TRBV6-3 to TRBJ2-3, with TRBD2 matching over 13 bases. The ends lost 1 base at V and 0 bases at J; junction bases unmatched: 7. Per the germline V gene, CDR1 is MNHEY and CDR2 is SVGEGT. CDR3 length: 19 amino acids. This CDR3 reads CASSYLRTSGGPSTDTQYF. For the CDR3, the DNA is TGTGCCAGCAGTTACTTACGGACTAGCGGGGGCCCCAGCACAGATACGCAGTATTTT.

CDR3 DNA: TGTGCCAGCAGCGCCGGTCTAGCGGGGTCGGGGGAGCAGTTCTTC. Its translation: CASSAGLAGSGEQFF. V gene TRBV7-7 combines with J gene TRBJ2-1; 9 bases are shared with TRBD2. Germline trimming cut 5 bases from V and 10 bases from J; bases unmatched to any gene: 12. This CDR3 contains 15 residues. Germline V gene sequence: CDR1 SSHAT, CDR2 FNYEAQ (reference sequence).

This clone was counted a few times. V gene TRBV7-9 combines with J gene TRBJ1-1; weak D call: TRBD1 (6 bases). The CDR3 consists of 15 residues. Germline CDR1 reads SEHNR; CDR2 reads FQNEAQ (reference sequence). V lost 2 bases and J lost 7, with 17 bases in between. Here the CDR3 reads CASSLLATGWDEAFF. The CDR3, as DNA: TGTGCCAGCAGCTTACTGGCAACAGGGTGGGATGAAGCTTTCTTT. Drawing the rest from reference TRBV7-9 and TRBJ1-1, the complete variable domain is DTGVSQNPRHKITKRGQNVTFRCDPISEHNRLYWYRQTLGQGPEFLTYFQNEAQLEKSRLLSDRFSAERPKGSFSTLEIQRTEQGDSAMYLCASSLLATGWDEAFFGQGTRLTVV.

The genes are TRBV2 and TRBJ2-3, with D perhaps TRBD1 (5 bases). Germline lookup yields CDR1 SNHLY and CDR2 FYNNEI. This CDR3 has 15 amino acids. V gave up 6 bases and J gave up 1 base, with 14 bases separating them. The CDR3 reads CASRSDRGRTDTQYF. DNA of the CDR3: TGTGCCAGCAGATCCGATAGGGGCCGCACAGATACGCAGTATTTT.

The chain carries TRBV9 and TRBJ2-6; D is tentatively TRBD1 or TRBD2 (5 bases each). The CDR3 runs to 18 residues. Germline CDR1 reads SGDLS; CDR2 reads YYNGEE. Trimming pared 3 bases from V and 4 bases from J, leaving 20 bases between. The CDR3 loop reads CASSEPGRAPGGANVLTF. The CDR3 DNA follows: TGTGCCAGCAGCGAACCGGGCAGGGCCCCGGGGGGGGCCAACGTCCTGACTTTC. Full variable domain (missing parts from reference TRBV9 and TRBJ2-6): DSGVTQTPKHLITATGQRVTLRCSPRSGDLSVYWYQQSLDQGLQFLIQYYNGEERAKGNILERFSAQQFPDLHSELNLSSLELGDSALYFCASSEPGRAPGGANVLTFGAGSRLTVL.

The chain joins TRBV12-3 or TRBV12-4 to TRBJ1-2; 10 bases match TRBD1. CDR3 length: 13 amino acids. V lost 3 bases to trimming and J lost 6 bases; unmatched junction nucleotides: 1. The CDR3 is CASSFGQGDGYTF. Here the CDR3 DNA reads TGTGCCAGCAGTTTTGGACAGGGGGATGGCTACACCTTC.

The chain uses TRBV13 and TRBJ2-3, with D possibly TRBD2 on 6 matching bases. The CDR3 is made up of 13 amino acids. Germline CDR1 and CDR2: PRHDT and FYEKMQ (reference sequence). Trimming removed 5 bases from V and 5 bases from J, with 11 bases in between. CDR3 amino acids: CASSQEGGDTQYF. DNA for the CDR3: TGTGCCAGCAGCCAAGAGGGAGGAGATACGCAGTATTTT. Drawing the rest from reference TRBV13 and TRBJ2-3, the complete variable domain is AAGVIQSPRHLIKEKRETATLKCYPIPRHDTVYWYQQGPGQDPQFLISFYEKMQSDKGSIPDRFSAQQFSDYHSELNMSSLELGDSALYFCASSQEGGDTQYFGPGTRLTVL.

The chain couples TRBV7-2 to TRBJ2-1, with 9 positions matching TRBD2. The germline CDR1 and CDR2 sequences are SGHTA and FQGNSA. The CDR3 has 15 amino acids. The V gene end was trimmed by 3 bases and the J gene end by 10 bases; junction bases not matched to a gene: 10. The CDR3 is CASSFDQRGAQEQFF. For the CDR3, the DNA is TGTGCCAGCAGCTTTGACCAGCGGGGGGCCCAGGAGCAGTTCTTC.

The gene calls are TRBV5-1 and TRBJ1-1; 7 nucleotides match TRBD1. Germline values: CDR1 SGHRS, CDR2 YFSETQ. The CDR3 runs to 16 residues. Trimming cost V 2 bases and J 4 bases; bases outside gene matches: 11. CDR3 amino acids: CASSFTNRQGGTEAFF. The CDR3 DNA is TGCGCCAGCAGCTTCACGAATCGACAGGGAGGCACTGAAGCTTTCTTT.

The V gene is TRBV7-2, the J gene TRBJ2-3; 7 bases align to TRBD2. The ends lost 2 bases at V and 5 bases at J; junction bases unmatched: 7. This CDR3 has 15 amino acids. The V gene's germline CDR1 is SGHTA and CDR2 FQGNSA. CDR3 coding DNA: TGTGCCAGCAGCTTAAGGACTAGTTTTTTAGATACGCAGTATTTT. As protein: CASSLRTSFLDTQYF.

The rearrangement uses TRBV5-1 and TRBJ2-6; D unclear. V was shortened by 3 bases and J by 0 bases, with 16 bases between the two germline ends. Germline V gene data show CDR1 as SGHRS and CDR2 as YFSETQ. The CDR3 is made up of 18 amino acids. The CDR3 DNA reads as TGCGCCAGCAGCTCAACCGGGCCCCGGGCCTCTGGGGCCAACGTCCTGACTTTC. Its translation: CASSSTGPRASGANVLTF.

This sequence joins TRBV9 and TRBJ2-3; D perhaps matches TRBD1 (6 bases). The V gene lost 5 bases and the J gene lost 3 bases, with 16 bases spanning the gap. This CDR3 comprises 15 residues. Germline V gives CDR1 SGDLS, CDR2 YYNGEE. The CDR3 loop is CASSGQGHGTDTQYF. The CDR3 bases are TGTGCCAGCAGTGGGCAGGGGCATGGAACAGATACGCAGTATTTT.

The J gene is TRBJ2-5, the V gene TRBV10-3, with D tentatively TRBD2 (7 bases). This CDR3 region has 14 residues. V was pared by 1 base and J by 6 bases, with 12 bases between. Germline values: CDR1 ENHRY, CDR2 SYGVKD. The CDR3 DNA is TGTGCCATCAGTGAGTGGGAGGGGGAGAAGACCCAGTACTTC. Amino acid sequence: CAISEWEGEKTQYF.